Each of the 12 T cell receptor beta chains below was sequenced from the same sample in a study of blood T cell repertoires in COVID-19. The assay was immunoSEQ multiplex PCR, and TCRdb's table has in-frame clones only and misses some. The table includes roughly 140,000 clones, 88% detected once. Specimen: peripheral blood. The receptors stem from a woman aged 45-65 years with acute or convalescent COVID-19.

This clone was counted between two and nine times. The genes are TRBV2 and TRBJ1-5; D may be TRBD1 (6 bases). Germline values: CDR1 SNHLY, CDR2 FYNNEI. V gave up 5 bases and J gave up 1 base, with 9 bases separating them. The CDR3 is made up of 14 amino acids. The CDR3, as DNA: TGTGCCAGCAGTTTTACAGGGAGCAATCAGCCCCAGCATTTT. This gives the protein CASSFTGSNQPQHF.

V gene TRBV27 combines with J gene TRBJ2-3; TRBD1 agrees at 7 bases. The CDR3 runs to 16 residues. V trimming: 1 base; J trimming: 1 base; junction bases outside the gene matches: 5. Per germline, CDR1 MNHEY and CDR2 SMNVEV (reference sequence). The CDR3 DNA reads TGTGCCAGCAGTTTATACGGCACAGGGGGCACAGATACGCAGTATTTT. It translates to CASSLYGTGGTDTQYF.

V and J are TRBV30 and TRBJ1-6; 7 bases fit TRBD1. In germline, CDR1 is GTSNPN, CDR2 SVGIG (reference sequence). CDR3 length: 13 residues. The V segment lost 7 bases and the J segment 7 bases; nucleotides outside the gene matches: 7. The CDR3 region has the DNA TGTGCCTCGACAGGGAATGGGAATTCACCCCTCCACTTT. Translating gives CASTGNGNSPLHF.

This clone occurred once. This sequence joins TRBV4-2 and TRBJ2-1; D is uncertain. CDR3 length equals 14 residues. From germline, CDR1 is LGHNA and CDR2 YNFKEQ. Between the trimmed V and J ends, which lost 0 bases and 3 bases, there was a span of 6 bases. The CDR3 sequence is CASSQDLLYNEQFF. The CDR3 bases are TGTGCCAGCAGCCAAGATTTACTCTACAATGAGCAGTTCTTC.

V usage is TRBV3-1 (or the pseudogene TRBV3-2) and J usage is TRBJ2-7, with no clear D. CDR1 and CDR2 from the germline V gene are LGHDT and YNNKEL (reference sequence). The CDR3 sequence is 13 residues long. V was pared by 1 base and J by 6 bases, with 10 bases between. This chain's CDR3 is CASSQGKPGEQYF. The DNA for the CDR3 is TGTGCCAGCAGCCAAGGTAAGCCCGGCGAGCAGTACTTC.

The table lists this clone with a few counts. The gene calls are TRBV9 and TRBJ1-1; D remains ambiguous. The CDR3 totals 13 residues. The V end lost 4 bases, the J end lost 1 base, and 8 bases lay between the germline ends. Germline assignment: CDR1 SGDLS and CDR2 YYNGEE. CDR3 in amino acids: CASSQTPNTEAFF. CDR3 bases: TGTGCCAGCAGCCAGACACCGAACACTGAAGCTTTCTTT.

CDR3 loop: CASSASVVTQYF. Here the CDR3 DNA reads TGTGCCAGTAGTGCTTCGGTGGTTACGCAGTATTTT. The chain links TRBV19 to TRBJ2-3; unclear D gene. Trimming took 5 bases from V and 8 from J, leaving 11 bases between them. This CDR3 comprises 12 residues. Looked up from germline, CDR1 is LNHDA and CDR2 is SQIVND (reference sequence).

J is TRBJ1-1 and V is TRBV5-1; the D gene is possibly TRBD1 (6 bases). Germline assignment: CDR1 SGHRS and CDR2 YFSETQ. This CDR3 region has 14 residues. The V end lost 7 bases, the J end lost 1 base, and 14 bases lay between the germline ends. The CDR3 region is CASAVDSPNTEAFF. The CDR3 bases are TGCGCCAGCGCCGTGGACAGTCCGAACACTGAAGCTTTCTTT.

The chain has TRBV5-1 and TRBJ2-7; 9 bases match TRBD2. V shed 0 bases, J shed 1 base, and the junction held 2 bases outside the gene matches. The CDR3 is 15 amino acids. Germline V gives CDR1 SGHRS, CDR2 YFSETQ. The chain's CDR3 is CASSLGLADSYEQYF. The DNA for the CDR3 is TGCGCCAGCAGCTTGGGACTAGCGGATTCCTACGAGCAGTACTTC.

The V and J genes are TRBV10-2 and TRBJ1-1; possibly TRBD1 for D (6 bases). This CDR3 is built from 15 residues. V was cut by 1 base and J by 6 bases, with 15 bases left in between. The germline V gene encodes CDR1 WSHSY and CDR2 SAAADI. CDR3 sequence: CASSEWQGSLAEAFF. The CDR3 nucleotides read TGCGCCAGCAGTGAGTGGCAGGGGTCGTTGGCTGAAGCTTTCTTT.

The J gene is TRBJ2-5, the V gene TRBV7-3; D gene uncertain. V was shortened by 4 bases and J by 3 bases, with 3 bases between the two germline ends. The CDR3 loop spans 11 amino acids. CDR1 and CDR2 from the germline V gene are SGHTA and FQGTGA. CDR3 loop: CASSSKETQYF. DNA of the CDR3: TGTGCCAGCAGCTCTAAAGAGACCCAGTACTTC.

The rearrangement links TRBV14 to TRBJ2-3, with D perhaps matching TRBD2 (6 bases). Germline-derived CDR1 and CDR2 are SGHDN and FVKESK. The CDR3 runs 16 residues. V was pared by 4 bases and J by 1 base, with 15 bases between. CDR3 coding DNA: TGTGCCAGCAGCCCCTTAGGGGCTAGCGGCACAGATACGCAGTATTTT. Encoded protein: CASSPLGASGTDTQYF.